Below, one T cell receptor beta chain is given with its context. The sample belongs to a study of control samples from healthy donors and cancer patients. J was trimmed by 5 bases and V by 0 bases; bases with no gene match: 9. The germline gives CDR1 SGDLS, CDR2 YYNGEE. The CDR3 covers 16 residues. Profiled with immunoSEQ multiplex PCR; TCRdb holds only in-frame clones, not every one. The sample holds approximately 100,000 clones; about four fifths are singletons and the top ten take 1.5% to 2%. The sequenced sample was blood. This clonotype was obtained from a man in his 60s in good health. The chain combines TRBV9 with TRBJ2-5; 8 nucleotides match TRBD2. The CDR3 DNA reads as TGTGCCAGCAGCGTAGCTACACGGACTAGCTCGGAGACCCAGTACTTC. Residues: CASSVATRTSSETQYF.